Below, one TCR beta chain is given with its context. This CDR3 spans 13 amino acids. V was shortened by 8 bases and J by 4 bases, with 12 bases between the two germline ends. These data come from a study of Ad26.COV2.S vaccination and SARS-CoV-2 variants. Using immunoSEQ multiplex PCR, the repertoire was profiled, and TCRdb retains in-frame clones only, with some absent. The table lists some 640,000 clones, roughly 90% of them singletons. Treatment in this sample: 15 to 20 received Ad26.COV2.S at low or high dose, single or two shots; a few received placebo; per-sample allocation not given. Specimen acquisition occurred on day 63 following the initial vaccine or placebo injection.

The chain is built from TRBV12-3 or TRBV12-4 and TRBJ1-3, with TRBD1 as a possible D gene (5 bases). The source is a person between 18 and 65 years old who received the Ad26.COV2.S COVID-19 vaccine or a placebo. The specimen comprised peripheral blood, sampled in a trial of Ad26.COV2.S vaccine versus placebo. CDR3 in DNA: TGTGCCAGCCGTAAGGGGCCCGGAAACACCATATATTTT. Translation: CASRKGPGNTIYF.